This T cell receptor beta chain emerged from a study of blood T cell repertoires in COVID-19. In the original workflow: Estimated nucleated cell counts came from reference gene primer amplification. Method: immunoSEQ multiplex PCR; TCRdb's copy keeps in-frame clones and lacks some. V and J calls and clone size are given by that table; D and trimming were obtained from the DNA. The sample holds around 140,000 clones, around 88% seen once. J was trimmed by 2 bases and V by 4 bases; bases with no gene match: 2. Germline assignment: CDR1 SGHNT and CDR2 YYREEE (reference sequence). The CDR3 has 15 amino acids. The sample holds one count of this clone.

The chain uses TRBV5-4 and TRBJ2-5; 13 positions match TRBD2. The origin of this receptor is a human donor in a cohort sampled during active COVID-19. Input material: peripheral blood. CDR3 coding DNA: TGTGCCAGCAGCAAGACTAGCGGGGGGCAAGAGACCCAGTACTTC. Protein sequence: CASSKTSGGQETQYF.